What follows are 10 T cell receptor beta chains derived from one specimen sequenced in a study of shared clonotypes between healthy human individuals. Sequencing was performed with immunoSEQ multiplex PCR; in TCRdb, only in-frame clones are kept and a portion is missing. Of about 1.5 million clones in the sample, around 98% were seen once. Sequenced: naive CD4+ T cells sorted from blood. Stated subset: CD45RA+ positively selected. The receptor set was obtained from a man aged 25 to 40 in good health.

The chain couples TRBV27 to TRBJ2-3, with 9 bases matching TRBD2. This CDR3 has 17 residues. With V trimmed by 2 bases and J by 3 bases, 9 bases remained unmatched. CDR1 and CDR2 (germline): MNHEY, SMNVEV (reference sequence). CDR3 protein: CASSLTPLAGKTDTQYF. As DNA, the CDR3 is TGTGCCAGCAGTTTAACCCCTCTAGCGGGGAAAACAGATACGCAGTATTTT.

The chain uses TRBV9 and TRBJ2-3; tentative D call: TRBD1 (6 bases). Trimming took off 6 bases at V and 2 bases at J, with 25 bases between the two ends. The germline CDR1 and CDR2 sequences are SGDLS and YYNGEE. The CDR3 is made up of 18 amino acids. The CDR3 spells CASTLKGTSYLSTDTQYF. CDR3 DNA: TGTGCCAGCACCTTAAAGGGGACATCCTACCTCTCCACAGATACGCAGTATTTT.

The gene calls are TRBV4-3 and TRBJ2-2; D may be TRBD1 (6 bases). V was clipped by 3 bases and J by 4 bases, with 18 bases between them. CDR3 length: 17 residues. The germline V gene encodes CDR1 LGHNA and CDR2 YSLEER. The DNA for the CDR3 is TGCGCCAGCAGCCAGGGCCAACAGGGAGTGCCCACCGGGGAGCTGTTTTTT. It translates to CASSQGQQGVPTGELFF.

Here the CDR3 reads CASQKAGGAYNEQFF. The CDR3 DNA is TGTGCCAGCCAAAAAGCGGGAGGGGCTTACAATGAGCAGTTCTTC. The V gene is TRBV28, the J gene TRBJ2-1; 10 bases map to TRBD2. Germline V lookup: CDR1 MDHEN, CDR2 SYDVKM. V lost 8 bases to trimming and J lost 4 bases; unmatched junction nucleotides: 8. The CDR3 loop spans 15 amino acids.

This chain joins TRBV6-6 and TRBJ1-4, with 7 bases matching TRBD1. The CDR3 covers 15 residues. J gave up 8 bases and V 4 bases, and 10 bases lay outside the gene matches. CDR1 and CDR2 from the germline V gene are MNHNY and SVGAGI (reference sequence). CDR3 nucleotides: TGTGCCAGCAGTTCGGAACAGGGGTACGGGGAAAAACTGTTTTTT. This codes for CASSSEQGYGEKLFF.

The chain uses TRBV6-1 and TRBJ2-7; the match to TRBD2 covers 11 bases. Germline V gene data show CDR1 as MNHNS and CDR2 as SASEGT. The CDR3 covers 16 residues. V was clipped by 4 bases and J by 6 bases; unmatched bases: 11. The CDR3 loop is CASSGFSGRADGEQYF. CDR3 coding DNA: TGTGCCAGCAGTGGGTTTAGCGGGAGGGCCGACGGCGAGCAGTACTTC.

The V and J genes are TRBV2 and TRBJ1-3; a weak D match, TRBD1 (6 bases). This CDR3 has 17 amino acids. Trimming removed 5 bases from V and 0 bases from J, with 17 bases in between. In germline, CDR1 is SNHLY, CDR2 FYNNEI. This CDR3 is CASSLPGHKSSGNTIYF. DNA for the CDR3: TGTGCCAGCAGTCTACCGGGACATAAAAGCTCTGGAAACACCATATATTTT.

The rearrangement uses TRBV25-1 and TRBJ2-3; no clear D gene. Trimming left V 8 bases short and J 2 bases short, with 11 bases between. The CDR3 runs 13 residues. Looked up from germline, CDR1 is MGHDK and CDR2 is SYGVNS. CDR3 sequence reads: CASGPLDTDTQYF. The CDR3 nucleotides read TGTGCCAGCGGTCCACTGGACACAGATACGCAGTATTTT.

The chain recombines TRBV5-5 with TRBJ1-1; no firm D call. This CDR3 spans 13 amino acids. The V gene's germline CDR1 is SGHKS and CDR2 YYEKEE (reference sequence). V lost 1 base and J 2 bases, leaving 6 bases between the germline ends. In DNA form, the CDR3 reads TGTGCCAGCAGCTTGACGGTAAACACTGAAGCTTTCTTT. Protein product: CASSLTVNTEAFF.

This clone has a single count. The chain couples TRBV18 to TRBJ2-1; 8 nucleotides align to TRBD1. Germline values: CDR1 KGHSH, CDR2 LQKENI. The CDR3 runs 14 residues. V dropped 4 bases and J dropped 3; count of bases not matched to a gene: 2. The CDR3 bases are TGTGCCAGCTCACAGGACAGGGACTACAATGAGCAGTTCTTC. It codes for CASSQDRDYNEQFF.